The 30 T cell receptor beta chains presented below share a single source sample, sequenced in a study of T cell responses to AZD1222 COVID-19 vaccine. Some clones are missing from TCRdb's copy, which holds only in-frame ones; the method was immunoSEQ multiplex PCR. In the table there are 100,000 to 150,000 clones, 90% of which are singletons. This material consisted of peripheral blood, taken on day 0 of MenACWY control vaccination. The origin of the receptors is an adult in good health.

The chain is built from TRBV7-2 and TRBJ2-5; 13 bases line up with TRBD2. This CDR3 has 16 amino acids. Germline CDR1 is SGHTA and CDR2 is FQGNSA. V dropped 5 bases and J dropped 1; count of bases not matched to a gene: 4. CDR3 nucleotides: TGTGCCAGCAGCGGGGGACTAGCGGGGCCCCAAGAGACCCAGTACTTC. It is translated as CASSGGLAGPQETQYF.

This sequence joins TRBV5-4 and TRBJ2-1; possible D gene TRBD1, 5 bases. CDR1 is SGHNT and CDR2 is YYREEE in the germline V gene (reference sequence). Trimming took off 4 bases at V and 2 bases at J, with 16 bases between the two ends. CDR3 length: 16 amino acids. The CDR3 protein is CASSRAADSAYNEQFF. In DNA form, the CDR3 reads TGTGCCAGCAGCCGGGCCGCAGACAGCGCCTACAATGAGCAGTTCTTC. The entire variable domain, with the rest obtained from reference TRBV5-4 and TRBJ2-1, is as follows: ETGVTQSPTHLIKTRGQQVTLRCSSQSGHNTVSWYQQALGQGPQFIFQYYREEENGRGNFPPRFSGLQFPNYSSELNVNALELDDSALYLCASSRAADSAYNEQFFGPGTRLTVL.

The V call is TRBV7-2, the J call TRBJ2-3; 13 bases agree with TRBD2. This CDR3 has 16 amino acids. Trimming took 3 bases from V and 6 from J; bases not matched to a gene: 6. Germline V gives CDR1 SGHTA, CDR2 FQGNSA. The CDR3 reads CASSFRLAGGGDTQYF. The DNA of the CDR3 is TGTGCCAGCAGCTTTCGACTAGCGGGGGGAGGGGATACGCAGTATTTT.

The rearrangement joins TRBV5-4 to TRBJ2-1; D could derive from TRBD1 or TRBD2 (5 bases each). The CDR3 covers 15 residues. Trimming shortened V by 4 bases and J by 4 bases, and 15 bases separated the two germline ends. Per the germline V gene, CDR1 is SGHNT and CDR2 is YYREEE (reference sequence). This CDR3 reads CASSPERGPYNEQFF. DNA of the CDR3: TGTGCCAGCAGCCCCGAGAGGGGTCCATACAATGAGCAGTTCTTC. Full variable domain (rest looked up from reference TRBV5-4 and TRBJ2-1): ETGVTQSPTHLIKTRGQQVTLRCSSQSGHNTVSWYQQALGQGPQFIFQYYREEENGRGNFPPRFSGLQFPNYSSELNVNALELDDSALYLCASSPERGPYNEQFFGPGTRLTVL.

The genes are TRBV5-5 and TRBJ1-2, with unresolved D. The CDR3 runs to 13 residues. The germline V gene encodes CDR1 SGHKS and CDR2 YYEKEE (reference sequence). Trimming cost V 4 bases and J 4 bases, with 11 bases left between them. DNA for the CDR3: TGTGCCAGCAGCCCCGGGCTAAGCTATGGCTACACCTTC. Translating it yields CASSPGLSYGYTF.

This chain joins TRBV6-1 and TRBJ2-7; tentatively, D is TRBD1 (5 bases). Between the trimmed V and J ends, which lost 2 bases and 1 base, there was a span of 12 bases. CDR1 MNHNS and CDR2 SASEGT come from the germline V gene. The CDR3 is made up of 15 amino acids. DNA for the CDR3: TGTGCCAGCAGTGAAATAGGGGAAACTTCCTACGAGCAGTACTTC. Translating gives CASSEIGETSYEQYF.

The rearrangement joins TRBV5-1 to TRBJ1-5; 11 bases align to TRBD1. The J segment lost 4 bases and the V segment lost 4 bases, leaving 1 base of the junction unmatched. This CDR3 region has 14 residues. Germline lookup yields CDR1 SGHRS and CDR2 YFSETQ. The CDR3 DNA reads TGCGCCAGCAGCCGGGACAGGGGGAATCAGCCCCAGCATTTT. Translating it yields CASSRDRGNQPQHF.

The gene calls are TRBV12-3 or TRBV12-4 and TRBJ2-5; D ambiguous. Trimming stripped 3 bases from V and 7 bases from J, with 12 bases between. There are 13 residues in the CDR3. CDR3 region: CASSFGSAGTQYF. The CDR3 region has the DNA TGTGCCAGCAGTTTTGGCTCAGCAGGGACCCAGTACTTC.

The genes are TRBV18 and TRBJ2-3; D gene unclear. Deletions cut 3 bases from V and 1 base from J, with 11 bases between. The CDR3 sequence is 15 residues long. Germline CDR1 is KGHSH and CDR2 is LQKENI. CDR3 amino acids: CASSPQSTGTDTQYF. The CDR3 region has the DNA TGTGCCAGCTCACCCCAAAGCACTGGCACAGATACGCAGTATTTT.

J is TRBJ2-3 and V is TRBV6-5, with 8 bases lining up with TRBD1. The CDR3 length is 15 residues. CDR1 and CDR2 (germline): MNHEY, SVGAGI. J lost 3 bases, V lost 5 bases, and 7 bases had no gene match. The chain's CDR3 is CASSTFTGGTDTQYF. DNA for the CDR3: TGTGCCAGCAGTACCTTTACAGGGGGAACAGATACGCAGTATTTT.

The V gene is TRBV19, the J gene TRBJ2-7, with 7 bases that match TRBD2. V lost 6 bases and J lost 4; bases outside the gene matches: 9. The CDR3 contains 14 residues. The germline gives CDR1 LNHDA, CDR2 SQIVND (reference sequence). CDR3 region: CASREAGSKYEQYF. Here the CDR3 DNA reads TGTGCCAGTAGAGAAGCGGGATCCAAATACGAGCAGTACTTC. Looking up the rest from reference TRBV19 and TRBJ2-7 gives the full variable domain: DGGITQSPKYLFRKEGQNVTLSCEQNLNHDAMYWYRQDPGQGLRLIYYSQIVNDFQKGDIAEGYSVSREKKESFPLTVTSAQKNPTAFYLCASREAGSKYEQYFGPGTRLTVT.

The chain couples TRBV10-1 to TRBJ2-6; a possible D gene is TRBD1 (6 bases). CDR1 is WNHNN and CDR2 is SYGVQD in the germline V gene (reference sequence). V shed 4 bases and J shed 0 bases, with 13 bases lying between them. This CDR3 spans 17 amino acids. CDR3 in DNA: TGCGCCAGCAGTGTTGACAGGATCACCTCTGGGGCCAACGTCCTGACTTTC. Protein sequence: CASSVDRITSGANVLTF.

The V gene is TRBV18, the J gene TRBJ1-1; D is unclear. The CDR3 sequence is 16 residues long. Per germline, CDR1 KGHSH and CDR2 LQKENI. V was shortened by 3 bases and J by 0 bases, with 14 bases between the two germline ends. CDR3 in DNA: TGTGCCAGCTCACCGGGATTGGCGGTGATGAACACTGAAGCTTTCTTT. The encoded protein is CASSPGLAVMNTEAFF.

The V and J genes are TRBV2 and TRBJ1-1; 8 bases are a match to TRBD1. The CDR3 is 16 residues long. The V segment lost 7 bases and the J segment 5 bases; nucleotides outside the gene matches: 15. The V gene's germline CDR1 is SNHLY and CDR2 FYNNEI. Here the CDR3 DNA reads TGTGCCAGCACCGAAACAGGGGGGGGCTGGAGAACTGAAGCTTTCTTT. Its translation is CASTETGGGWRTEAFF.

The genes are TRBV2 and TRBJ1-4; D not certain. This CDR3 has 14 residues. Germline CDR1 is SNHLY and CDR2 is FYNNEI. V gave up 8 bases and J gave up 5 bases, with 15 bases separating them. CDR3 protein: CASSRPQNNEKLFF. As DNA, the CDR3 is TGTGCCAGCTCCCGCCCGCAGAACAATGAAAAACTGTTTTTT.

V usage is TRBV6-5 and J usage is TRBJ1-5, with no clear D. Germline V gene lookup returns CDR1 MNHEY and CDR2 SVGAGI. Trimming removed 2 bases at V and 6 bases at J, with 8 bases between. This CDR3 has 13 amino acids. This CDR3 reads CASSYTAAQPQHF. CDR3 DNA sequence: TGTGCCAGCAGTTACACGGCCGCTCAGCCCCAGCATTTT.

This clone was observed once. The chain carries TRBV19 and TRBJ1-1; a weak D match, TRBD1 (5 bases). The V gene's germline CDR1 is LNHDA and CDR2 SQIVND (reference sequence). The CDR3 length is 12 residues. The V end lost 9 bases, the J end lost 1 base, and 9 bases lay between the germline ends. The CDR3 DNA reads TGTGCCAGCGGGACGGGGAACACTGAAGCTTTCTTT. It specifies CASGTGNTEAFF.

The V call is TRBV3-1 (or the pseudogene TRBV3-2), the J call TRBJ2-1, with 7 bases aligning to TRBD1. This CDR3 spans 17 amino acids. J was trimmed by 3 bases and V by 0 bases; bases with no gene match: 8. CDR1 is LGHDT, CDR2 YNNKEL, per germline (reference sequence). CDR3 sequence: CASSQDLVPGGYNEQFF. The CDR3 nucleotides read TGTGCCAGCAGCCAAGATCTTGTCCCAGGGGGCTACAATGAGCAGTTCTTC.

The gene calls are TRBV12-5 and TRBJ2-7; D possibly corresponds to TRBD1 (5 bases). The V gene's germline CDR1 is LGHNT and CDR2 FRNRAP. The CDR3 contains 15 residues. Trimming shortened V by 3 bases and J by 3 bases, and 15 bases separated the two germline ends. CDR3 DNA sequence: TGTGCTAGTGGTTTAGTACAGGATAAAGACTACGAGCAGTACGTC. Its translation: CASGLVQDKDYEQYV.

The V gene is TRBV4-3, the J gene TRBJ1-4; D not certain. V was cut by 1 base and J by 8 bases, with 17 bases left in between. The CDR3 extends over 16 amino acids. Germline lookup yields CDR1 LGHNA and CDR2 YSLEER. For the CDR3, the DNA is TGCGCCAGCAGCCAAGGGGAGGCCCGGGCAAAGGAAAAACTGTTTTTT. This translates into CASSQGEARAKEKLFF.

The J gene is TRBJ1-5, the V gene TRBV6-5; the D gene is possibly TRBD1 (5 bases). This CDR3 contains 15 residues. Trimming removed 5 bases at V and 6 bases at J, with 17 bases between. The V gene's germline CDR1 is MNHEY and CDR2 SVGAGI. The CDR3 DNA reads as TGTGCCAGCAGTCCTCAGGGCGGGGGTGTTCAGCCCCAGCATTTT. This encodes CASSPQGGGVQPQHF.

The CDR3 loop is CASSQDWGEAYNEQFF. The CDR3 DNA sequence: TGCGCCAGCAGCCAAGACTGGGGGGAAGCCTACAATGAGCAGTTCTTC. The chain employs TRBV4-3 and TRBJ2-1; D may be TRBD2 (6 bases). The CDR3 covers 16 residues. V shed 0 bases and J shed 2 bases, with 11 bases lying between them. The germline V gene encodes CDR1 LGHNA and CDR2 YSLEER.

This rearrangement joins TRBV6-2 or TRBV6-3 to TRBJ2-5; 9 bases are a match to TRBD1. Germline trimming cut 4 bases from V and 3 bases from J; bases unmatched to any gene: 9. Germline V lookup: CDR1 MNHEY, CDR2 SVGEGT. This CDR3 contains 16 residues. This CDR3 reads CASSSSRDREKETQYF. Here the CDR3 DNA reads TGTGCCAGCAGTTCGTCCCGGGACAGGGAAAAAGAGACCCAGTACTTC.

The rearrangement joins TRBV18 to TRBJ2-1; D may be TRBD2 (6 bases). The CDR3 spans 15 residues. Germline CDR1 is KGHSH and CDR2 is LQKENI. Trimming pared 0 bases from V and 7 bases from J, leaving 13 bases between. CDR3 region: CASSPPVTAGNEQFF. The CDR3 DNA reads as TGTGCCAGCTCACCACCGGTGACGGCGGGGAATGAGCAGTTCTTC.

The chain employs TRBV28 and TRBJ2-2; tentative D call: TRBD2 (6 bases). V gave up 7 bases and J gave up 2 bases, with 11 bases separating them. Per the germline V gene, CDR1 is MDHEN and CDR2 is SYDVKM. The CDR3 runs to 14 residues. The CDR3 sequence: CASIGTPNTGELFF. Here the CDR3 DNA reads TGTGCCAGCATAGGGACTCCTAACACCGGGGAGCTGTTTTTT.

This chain uses TRBV10-2 with TRBJ1-5; no clear D gene. CDR1 and CDR2 (germline): WSHSY, SAAADI. This CDR3 is built from 12 residues. Trimming pared 3 bases from V and 3 bases from J, leaving 3 bases between. CDR3 amino acids: CASSEVNQPQHF. CDR3 in DNA: TGCGCCAGCAGTGAAGTCAATCAGCCCCAGCATTTT.

This chain uses TRBV28 with TRBJ2-5; D might be TRBD1 (6 bases). Deletions cut 8 bases from V and 8 bases from J, with 27 bases between. The CDR3 has 16 residues. Germline lookup yields CDR1 MDHEN and CDR2 SYDVKM. CDR3 protein: CASQPPSDSPITTQYF. In DNA, the CDR3 is TGTGCCAGCCAGCCTCCCTCGGACAGCCCTATAACAACCCAGTACTTC.

The chain uses TRBV25-1 and TRBJ1-2; D might be TRBD1 (5 bases). Germline-derived CDR1 and CDR2 are MGHDK and SYGVNS. Trimming stripped 3 bases from V and 10 bases from J, with 18 bases between. The CDR3 loop spans 14 amino acids. As DNA, the CDR3 is TGTGCCAGCAGTGAGCAGAAAGGGAAGGGGATCTACACCTTC. This codes for CASSEQKGKGIYTF.

The V call is TRBV7-6, the J call TRBJ2-1; 8 bases fit TRBD1. Germline V gene lookup returns CDR1 SGHVS and CDR2 FNYEAQ. Unmatched junction bases numbered 13, after V lost 5 bases and J lost 7 bases. This CDR3 has 16 amino acids. CDR3: CASSRAGAGGVNEQFF. The CDR3 region has the DNA TGTGCCAGCAGCCGAGCGGGTGCAGGGGGCGTTAATGAGCAGTTCTTC.

The CDR3 spells CASSLEKGWADTQYF. The CDR3 DNA is TGCGCCAGCAGCTTGGAGAAGGGGTGGGCAGATACGCAGTATTTT. The chain recombines TRBV5-1 with TRBJ2-3, with D possibly matching TRBD1 (5 bases). Germline-derived CDR1 and CDR2 are SGHRS and YFSETQ. The CDR3 loop spans 15 amino acids. The V end was cut by 0 bases, the J end by 4 bases, with 12 bases between.